This TCR beta chain was recorded in a study of T cells after yellow fever vaccination. Whole-study results and caveats: The study re-detected most primary-vaccination clones after the booster (about 96% CD4, around 89% CD8). The secondary response peaked faster, at day 5 versus 15, but was weaker.

This clonotype appeared a few times. Its antigen is unidentified. UMIs and a universal primer site were added when TCR cDNA was made by 5'RACE template switching. TCRdb reanalysed the 5' RACE reads using MiXCR and keeps one entry per CDR3 protein. Among just under 600,000 distinct CDR3 sequences listed, roughly 12% were seen once. Trimming removed 4 bases from V and 9 bases from J, with 17 bases in between. CDR1 and CDR2 (germline): DFQATT, SNEGSKA (reference sequence). There are 13 residues in the CDR3. The sequenced sample was PBMCs, obtained on the day of the yellow fever booster vaccination. This sequence was found in a man in his thirties or forties who received the YFV17D yellow fever vaccine. This chain uses TRBV20-1 with TRBJ2-3, with D perhaps assigned TRBD1 or TRBD2 (5 bases each). Here the CDR3 reads CSAKPGTVGTQYF. The CDR3 DNA reads TGCAGTGCTAAGCCGGGGACCGTTGGGACGCAGTATTTT.